These T cell receptor beta chains were read from a single sample in a study of beta chain features in type 1 diabetes. The protocol was immunoSEQ multiplex PCR, while the TCRdb copy is restricted to in-frame clones and leaves out a portion. Of roughly 350,000 clones listed, over 8.5% are singletons. What was sequenced was central memory CD4+ T cells from blood. These receptors were collected from a man between 25 and 39 years old with type 1 diabetes. Each CDR3 is given with its conserved first and last residue. A D gene is named only where the DNA matches it firmly. Not all rows give a size; the values are once, few, many and, for expanded clones, a class.

length: 13; size: NA; J: TRBJ2-2; V: TRBV5-6; D: NA; CDR3: CASSLSATGELFF; DNA: TGTGCCAGCAGCTTGTCTGCCACCGGGGAGCTGTTTTTT
length: 15; size: few; J: TRBJ2-6; V: TRBV19; D: NA; CDR3: CASRRTGSGANVLTF; DNA: TGTGCCAGTAGGCGAACTGGTTCTGGGGCCAACGTCCTGACTTTC
length: 17; size: many; J: TRBJ1-3; V: TRBV5-5; D: TRBD1; CDR3: CASRSRDRVAAGNTIYF; DNA: TGTGCCAGCAGGTCCCGGGACAGGGTGGCTGCTGGAAACACCATATATTTT
length: 16; size: NA; J: TRBJ2-5; V: TRBV5-4; D: TRBD2; CDR3: CASSLRLAGAGETQYF; DNA: TGTGCCAGCAGCTTGAGACTAGCGGGGGCGGGAGAGACCCAGTACTTC
length: 12; size: few; J: TRBJ2-2; V: TRBV11-2; D: NA; CDR3: CASSFRPGELFF; DNA: TGTGCCAGCAGCTTCAGGCCCGGGGAGCTGTTTTTT
length: 14; size: NA; J: TRBJ2-5; V: TRBV29-1; D: NA; CDR3: CSVEDRAGRETQYF; DNA: TGCAGCGTTGAAGATCGGGCAGGGAGGGAGACCCAGTACTTC
length: 16; size: few; J: TRBJ2-7; V: TRBV7-9; D: TRBD2; CDR3: CASSPYTRTSGSEQYF; DNA: TGTGCCAGCAGCCCCTACACGAGGACTAGCGGTTCCGAGCAGTACTTC
length: 14; size: few; J: TRBJ2-7; V: TRBV7-9; D: TRBD2; CDR3: CASGGTSGSYEQYF; DNA: TGTGCCTCAGGCGGGACTAGCGGTTCCTACGAGCAGTACTTC
length: 16; size: many; J: TRBJ2-1; V: TRBV14; D: NA; CDR3: CASSQDRGGDFHEQFF; DNA: TGTGCCAGCAGCCAAGATAGGGGTGGGGACTTCCATGAGCAGTTCTTC
length: 16; size: NA; J: TRBJ1-2; V: TRBV4-2; D: NA; CDR3: CASSQNVGQENYGYTF; DNA: TGTGCCAGCAGCCAAAATGTAGGGCAGGAGAACTATGGCTACACCTTC
length: 14; size: NA; J: TRBJ2-3; V: TRBV19; D: NA; CDR3: CASSIVGSTDTQYF; DNA: TGTGCCAGTAGTATAGTAGGTAGCACAGATACGCAGTATTTT
length: 11; size: NA; J: TRBJ2-1; V: TRBV11-2; D: TRBD2; CDR3: CASSLSGGQFF; DNA: TGTGCCAGCAGCTTATCGGGGGGGCAGTTCTTC
length: 17; size: few; J: TRBJ2-1; V: TRBV11-2; D: TRBD2; CDR3: CASSAWTSGGSYNEQFF; DNA: TGTGCCAGCAGCGCATGGACTAGCGGGGGATCCTACAATGAGCAGTTCTTC
length: 16; size: NA; J: TRBJ2-5; V: TRBV4-2; D: TRBD2; CDR3: CASSQVLAGGAETQYF; DNA: TGTGCCAGCAGCCAAGTCCTAGCGGGAGGAGCAGAGACCCAGTACTTC
length: 13; size: NA; J: TRBJ2-1; V: TRBV15; D: NA; CDR3: CATSQDSYNEQFF; DNA: TGTGCCACCAGCCAGGACAGCTACAATGAGCAGTTCTTC
length: 14; size: few; J: TRBJ2-3; V: TRBV7-2; D: NA; CDR3: CASSLIGGADTQYF; DNA: TGTGCCAGCAGCTTAATAGGGGGTGCAGATACGCAGTATTTT
length: 14; size: NA; J: TRBJ2-7; V: TRBV6-1; D: NA; CDR3: CASVVGPTPYEQYF; DNA: TGTGCCAGCGTCGTAGGGCCCACCCCCTACGAGCAGTACTTC
length: 16; size: many; J: TRBJ2-2; V: TRBV7-7; D: TRBD2; CDR3: CASSFLAGGSNGELFF; DNA: TGTGCTAGCAGCTTTCTAGCGGGAGGGTCGAACGGGGAGCTGTTTTTT
length: 13; size: NA; J: TRBJ2-7; V: TRBV5-1; D: NA; CDR3: CASSLGTDNEQYF; DNA: TGCGCCAGCAGCTTGGGGACAGATAACGAGCAGTACTTC
length: 12; size: many; J: TRBJ1-5; V: TRBV19; D: NA; CDR3: CASSRQSQPQHF; DNA: TGTGCCAGTAGTAGGCAGTCACAGCCCCAGCATTTT
length: 12; size: few; J: TRBJ2-2; V: TRBV2; D: NA; CDR3: CASSVEVGELFF; DNA: TGTGCCAGCAGTGTAGAGGTCGGGGAGCTGTTTTTT
length: 16; size: many; J: TRBJ2-2; V: TRBV14; D: TRBD1; CDR3: CASSPWDRGNTGELFF; DNA: TGTGCCAGCAGCCCTTGGGACAGGGGGAACACCGGGGAGCTGTTTTTT
length: 15; size: NA; J: TRBJ2-3; V: TRBV7-9; D: NA; CDR3: CASSLDFGRTDTQYF; DNA: TGTGCCAGCAGCTTAGATTTCGGACGCACAGATACGCAGTATTTT
length: 15; size: many; J: TRBJ2-5; V: TRBV7-2; D: NA; CDR3: CASSFPVGGFETQYF; DNA: TGTGCCAGCAGCTTCCCGGTGGGGGGTTTCGAGACCCAGTACTTC
length: 14; size: many; J: TRBJ2-2; V: TRBV18; D: NA; CDR3: CASSPQESTGELFF; DNA: TGTGCCAGCTCACCCCAGGAGTCCACCGGGGAGCTGTTTTTT
length: 16; size: NA; J: TRBJ2-5; V: TRBV10-1; D: TRBD1; CDR3: CASSEETGQGKKTQYF; DNA: TGCGCCAGCAGTGAAGAAACGGGACAGGGGAAGAAGACCCAGTACTTC
length: 15; size: few; J: TRBJ1-2; V: TRBV5-6; D: NA; CDR3: CASSLAGQAVYGYTF; DNA: TGTGCCAGCAGCTTGGCCGGCCAAGCTGTCTATGGCTACACCTTC
length: 14; size: NA; J: TRBJ1-2; V: TRBV27; D: NA; CDR3: CASRAGRVEYGYTF; DNA: TGTGCCAGCAGGGCGGGGAGGGTGGAATATGGCTACACCTTC
length: 16; size: NA; J: TRBJ2-5; V: TRBV7-2; D: NA; CDR3: CASSRTMRGLEETQYF; DNA: TGTGCCAGCAGTCGAACGATGCGGGGGCTGGAAGAGACCCAGTACTTC
length: 12; size: NA; J: TRBJ2-1; V: TRBV13; D: NA; CDR3: CASSDLTGGMFF; DNA: TGTGCCAGCAGCGATCTGACAGGAGGGATGTTCTTC
length: 16; size: NA; J: TRBJ2-3; V: TRBV5-6; D: NA; CDR3: CASSLGGSWGTDTQYF; DNA: TGTGCCAGCAGCTTGGGTGGGAGCTGGGGCACAGATACGCAGTATTTT
length: 15; size: NA; J: TRBJ1-2; V: TRBV7-6; D: TRBD1; CDR3: CASSAQQGLGGGYTF; DNA: TGTGCCAGCAGCGCCCAACAGGGGTTGGGGGGTGGCTACACCTTC
length: 14; size: few; J: TRBJ2-3; V: TRBV7-2; D: NA; CDR3: CASSLGGYTDTQYF; DNA: TGTGCCAGCAGCTTAGGAGGATACACAGATACGCAGTATTTT
length: 15; size: many; J: TRBJ2-6; V: TRBV7-2; D: NA; CDR3: CASSLGLALQDVLTF; DNA: TGTGCCAGCAGCTTAGGGCTGGCCCTCCAAGACGTCCTGACTTTC